The sample holds one count of the clone carrying this T cell receptor (beta chain). This sample was included in a study of control samples from healthy donors and cancer patients. Clones were sequenced by immunoSEQ multiplex PCR, and TCRdb holds only the in-frame ones, with some missing. The data hold 150,000 or so clones, with almost 90% observed a single time. From germline, CDR1 is GTSNPN and CDR2 SVGIG (reference sequence). The V end lost 0 bases, the J end lost 13 bases, and 15 bases lay between the germline ends. CDR3 length equals 12 residues. This rearrangement joins TRBV30 to TRBJ1-2; no definite D call. Sequences were obtained from blood. The sequence was collected from a man between 18 and 29 years old in good health. The CDR3 reads CAWSVGTADPTF. The DNA of the CDR3 is TGTGCCTGGAGTGTAGGCACCGCTGATCCCACCTTC.